This is a list of T cell receptor beta chains from one sample in a study of T cells after yellow fever vaccination. MiXCR was run by TCRdb on the 5' RACE reads, yielding one entry per CDR3 protein. In the table there are over 70,000 distinct CDR3 sequences, approximately 7.5% of which are singletons. Here the sequenced sample was CD8+ T cells sorted from PBMCs, taken on the day of the yellow fever booster vaccination. These receptors were collected from a man in his thirties or forties who received the YFV17D yellow fever vaccine. CDR3s include the opening cysteine and the closing phenylalanine or tryptophan. A D gene is named only where the DNA matches it firmly. The size field is filled for only some rows; it gives once, few, many or a size class.

j_gene	d_gene	abundance	v_gene	CDR3aa	CDR3nt
TRBJ2-5	TRBD2	few	TRBV28	CASRRLAEHQETQYF	TGTGCCAGCAGACGACTAGCGGAACACCAAGAGACCCAGTACTTC
TRBJ2-7	-	-	TRBV11-2	CASSLAPGSNEQYF	TGTGCCAGCAGCTTAGCTCCGGGTTCCAACGAGCAGTACTTC
TRBJ2-7	-	once	TRBV14	CASSQDVTPWSSYEQYF	TGTGCCAGCAGCCAAGATGTTACCCCATGGAGCTCCTACGAGCAGTACTTC
TRBJ2-1	-	-	TRBV12-3/TRBV12-4	CAFSPPQASSHPDYEQFF	TGTGCCTTCAGTCCTCCTCAGGCTAGTTCGCACCCGGACTATGAGCAGTTCTTC
TRBJ2-5	-	many	TRBV27	CASSLTGYQETQYF	TGTGCCAGCAGTCTCACAGGGTACCAAGAGACCCAGTACTTC
TRBJ2-5	-	-	TRBV5-4	CASSSWRETQYF	TGTGCCAGCAGCTCCTGGCGAGAGACCCAGTACTTC
TRBJ1-1	-	few	TRBV7-2	CASSLRQINTEAFF	TGTGCCAGCAGCTTAAGACAGATTAACACTGAAGCTTTCTTT
TRBJ2-5	TRBD1	many	TRBV6-5	CASSYGQGAGETQYF	TGTGCCAGCAGTTACGGTCAGGGGGCCGGTGAGACCCAGTACTTC
TRBJ1-2	TRBD1	few	TRBV10-3	CAISPGQGDYGYTF	TGTGCCATCAGCCCCGGACAGGGGGACTATGGCTACACCTTC
TRBJ2-7	TRBD2	-	TRBV30	CAWDGTSGTEGYEQYF	TGTGCCTGGGACGGGACTAGCGGCACCGAGGGATACGAGCAGTACTTC
TRBJ2-7	-	many	TRBV6-2/TRBV6-3	CASKGDATLDEQYF	TGTGCCAGCAAAGGAGACGCAACTTTGGACGAGCAGTACTTC
TRBJ2-7	-	many	TRBV7-3	CASSPAGLPDEQYF	TGTGCCAGCAGTCCCGCCGGACTACCGGACGAGCAGTACTTC
TRBJ1-1	TRBD1	many	TRBV27	CASSLTTGYTEAFF	TGTGCCAGCAGTTTAACGACAGGGTACACTGAAGCTTTCTTT
TRBJ2-7	TRBD2	-	TRBV5-1	CASSLTSGPYEQYF	TGCGCCAGCAGCTTGACTAGCGGGCCCTACGAGCAGTACTTC
TRBJ2-7	-	-	TRBV5-5	CASSPESYEQYF	TGTGCCAGCAGCCCTGAGAGCTACGAGCAGTACTTC
TRBJ2-1	-	few	TRBV5-1	CASSLGVDSLSYNEQFF	TGCGCCAGCAGCTTGGGGGTAGATTCCTTGTCCTACAATGAGCAGTTCTTC
TRBJ2-5	-	few	TRBV7-8	CASSPLETQYF	TGTGCCAGCAGCCCCCTCGAGACCCAGTACTTC
TRBJ1-5	-	-	TRBV6-2/TRBV6-3	CASSTSPDRAQPQHF	TGTGCCAGCAGCACCTCCCCCGACAGAGCCCAGCCCCAGCATTTT
TRBJ2-1	-	-	TRBV7-2	CASSLGSPYNEQFF	TGTGCCAGCAGCTTAGGCTCCCCCTACAATGAGCAGTTCTTC
TRBJ2-7	TRBD2	-	TRBV29-1	CSVEHLREGQYEQYF	TGCAGCGTTGAACACCTCCGGGAGGGCCAGTACGAGCAGTACTTC
TRBJ2-7	TRBD2	-	TRBV7-2	CGSSYGSGRGGYEQYF	TGTGGCAGCAGCTACGGGAGCGGGAGAGGGGGCTACGAGCAGTACTTC